This T cell receptor (beta chain) was retrieved from a study of shared clonotypes between healthy human individuals. Study overall: CD4 naive and CD4 memory each took three plates per donor, while CD8 naive took two and CD8 memory one.

This CDR3 has 15 amino acids. Looked up from germline, CDR1 is LNHDA and CDR2 is SQIVND (reference sequence). V was trimmed by 7 bases and J by 0 bases, leaving 15 bases between them. Regarding this clone: The antigen is unknown.

Deep was the level at which the assay was run. Once extracted for a subset, genomic DNA was divided evenly among several immunoSEQ plates. The data were produced by immunoSEQ multiplex PCR, yet TCRdb's version contains in-frame clones alone and is incomplete. Of approximately 2,000,000 clones listed, 85% to 95% are singletons. Study-wide results and caveats: Large sequencing depth failed to make sorted-subset sequencing complete, rarefaction showed.

The TCR was taken from a man aged 18 to 30 in good health. Some clones in this sample may be carry-over from other donors' samples. V usage is TRBV19 and J usage is TRBJ1-1; D gene unclear. Material for sequencing was naive CD4+ T cells from PBMCs. Subset reported: CD45RA+ positively selected. The DNA of the CDR3 is TGTGCCAGTAAGTTGGTTAAAAAATTGAACACTGAAGCTTTCTTT. As protein: CASKLVKKLNTEAFF.